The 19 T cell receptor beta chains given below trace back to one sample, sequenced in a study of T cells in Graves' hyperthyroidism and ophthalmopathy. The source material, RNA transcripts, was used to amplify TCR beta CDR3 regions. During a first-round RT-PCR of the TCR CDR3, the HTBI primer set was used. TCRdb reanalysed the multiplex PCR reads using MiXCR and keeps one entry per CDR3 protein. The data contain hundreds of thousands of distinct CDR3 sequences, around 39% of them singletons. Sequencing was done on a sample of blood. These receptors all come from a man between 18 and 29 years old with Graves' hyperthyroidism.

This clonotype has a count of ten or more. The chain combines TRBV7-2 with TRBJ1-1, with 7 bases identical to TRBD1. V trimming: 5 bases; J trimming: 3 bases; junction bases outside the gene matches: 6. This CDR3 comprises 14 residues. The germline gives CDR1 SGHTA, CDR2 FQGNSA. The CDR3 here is CASSATGRDTEAFF. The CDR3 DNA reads TGTGCCAGCAGCGCGACAGGGAGAGACACTGAAGCTTTCTTT. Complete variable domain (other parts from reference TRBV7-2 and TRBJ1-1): GAGVSQSPSNKVTEKGKDVELRCDPISGHTALYWYRQSLGQGLEFLIYFQGNSAPDKSGLPSDRFSAERTGGSVSTLTIQRTQQEDSAVYLCASSATGRDTEAFFGQGTRLTVV.

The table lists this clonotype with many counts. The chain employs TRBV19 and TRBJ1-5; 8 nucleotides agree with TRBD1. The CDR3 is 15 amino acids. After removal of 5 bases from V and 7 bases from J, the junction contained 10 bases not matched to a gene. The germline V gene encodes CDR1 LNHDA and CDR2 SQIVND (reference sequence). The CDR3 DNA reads TGTGCCAGTAGTCCAGACAGGGGAAGGGGACAGCCCCAGCATTTT. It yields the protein CASSPDRGRGQPQHF.

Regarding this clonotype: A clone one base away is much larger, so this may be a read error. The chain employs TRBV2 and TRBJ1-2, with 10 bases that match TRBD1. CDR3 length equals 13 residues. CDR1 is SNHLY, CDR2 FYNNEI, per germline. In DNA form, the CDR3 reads TGTGCCGGCAGGGGGACAGGGGCGGATGGCTACACCTTC. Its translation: CAGRGTGADGYTF.

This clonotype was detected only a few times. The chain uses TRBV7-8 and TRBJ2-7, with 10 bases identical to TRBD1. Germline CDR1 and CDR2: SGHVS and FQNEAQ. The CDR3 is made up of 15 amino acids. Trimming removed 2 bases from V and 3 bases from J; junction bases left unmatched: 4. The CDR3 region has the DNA TGTGCCAGCAGCTTAAGGACAGGGGGAATCTACGAGCAGTACTTC. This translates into CASSLRTGGIYEQYF.

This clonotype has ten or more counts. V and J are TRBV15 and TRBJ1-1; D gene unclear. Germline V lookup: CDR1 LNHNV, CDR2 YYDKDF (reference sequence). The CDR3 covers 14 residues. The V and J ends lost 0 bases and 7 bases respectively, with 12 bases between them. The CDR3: CATSRDRTVGEAFF. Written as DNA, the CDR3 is TGTGCCACCAGCAGAGATCGAACGGTGGGTGAAGCTTTCTTT.

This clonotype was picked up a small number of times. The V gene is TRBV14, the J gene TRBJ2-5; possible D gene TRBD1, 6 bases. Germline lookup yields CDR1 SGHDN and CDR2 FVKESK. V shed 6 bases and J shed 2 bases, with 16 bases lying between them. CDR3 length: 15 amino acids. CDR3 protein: CASRERTVGQETQYF. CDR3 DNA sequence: TGTGCCAGCAGAGAGAGGACAGTAGGGCAAGAGACCCAGTACTTC.

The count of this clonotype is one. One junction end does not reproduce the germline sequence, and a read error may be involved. The CDR3 DNA is TGCGCCAGCAGCCAAGAGGGCGGGACAGGGAGAAACACCGGGGAGCTGTTTTTT. Its translation: CASSQEGGTGRNTGELFF. V usage is TRBV7-2 and J usage is TRBJ2-2; 9 bases line up with TRBD1. CDR3 length equals 18 residues. Per germline, CDR1 SGHTA and CDR2 FQGNSA.

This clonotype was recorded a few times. The CDR3 loop reads CASSRGTGKHQPQHF. The DNA of the CDR3 is TGTGCCAGCAGCCGAGGGACAGGGAAGCATCAGCCCCAGCATTTT. V is TRBV6-6 and J is TRBJ1-5, with 9 bases fitting TRBD1. The germline V gene has CDR1 MNHNY and CDR2 SVGAGI (reference sequence). The CDR3 is made up of 15 amino acids. Germline trimming cut 6 bases from V and 5 bases from J; bases unmatched to any gene: 8.

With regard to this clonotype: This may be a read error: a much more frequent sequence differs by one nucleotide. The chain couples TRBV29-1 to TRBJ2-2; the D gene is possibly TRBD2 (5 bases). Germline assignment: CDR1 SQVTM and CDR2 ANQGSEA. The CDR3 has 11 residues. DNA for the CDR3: TGCAGCGCATCGACTACCGGGGAGCTGCTTTTT. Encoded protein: CSASTTGELLF.

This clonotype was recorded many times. In DNA, the CDR3 is TGCAGCCCAATGGGGGACGAGAGCGAGCAGTACTTC. It is translated as CSPMGDESEQYF. The gene calls are TRBV20-1 and TRBJ2-7; TRBD1 or TRBD2 may be the D gene (5 bases each). This CDR3 contains 12 residues. The germline V gene has CDR1 DFQATT and CDR2 SNEGSKA (reference sequence).

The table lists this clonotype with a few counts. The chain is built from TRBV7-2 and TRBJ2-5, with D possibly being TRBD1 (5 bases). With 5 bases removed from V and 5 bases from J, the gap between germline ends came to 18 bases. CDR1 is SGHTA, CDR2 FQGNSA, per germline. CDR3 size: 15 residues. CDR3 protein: CASSIQSREGETQYF. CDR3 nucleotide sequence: TGTGCCAGCAGCATCCAGAGCAGGGAAGGTGAGACCCAGTACTTC.

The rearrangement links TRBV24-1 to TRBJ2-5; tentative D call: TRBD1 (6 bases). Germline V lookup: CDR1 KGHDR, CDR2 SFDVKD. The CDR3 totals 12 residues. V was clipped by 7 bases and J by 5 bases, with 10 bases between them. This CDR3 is CATSQGTETQYF. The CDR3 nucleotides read TGTGCCACCAGCCAGGGGACCGAGACCCAGTACTTC.

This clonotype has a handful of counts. The CDR3 nucleotides are TGTGCCAGCAGGGACCCCGGAGGGTCCATGAACACTGAAGCTTTCTTT. It translates to CASRDPGGSMNTEAFF. The rearrangement links TRBV2 to TRBJ1-1; unclear D gene. V lost 6 bases and J 0 bases, leaving 17 bases between the germline ends. This CDR3 region has 16 residues. Per germline, CDR1 SNHLY and CDR2 FYNNEI.

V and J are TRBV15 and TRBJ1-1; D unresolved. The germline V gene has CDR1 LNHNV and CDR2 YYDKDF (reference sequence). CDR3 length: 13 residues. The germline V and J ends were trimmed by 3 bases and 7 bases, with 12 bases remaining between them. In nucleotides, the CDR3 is TGTGCCACCAGCAGCAGAGATACCAGTGAAGCTTTCTTT. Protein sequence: CATSSRDTSEAFF.

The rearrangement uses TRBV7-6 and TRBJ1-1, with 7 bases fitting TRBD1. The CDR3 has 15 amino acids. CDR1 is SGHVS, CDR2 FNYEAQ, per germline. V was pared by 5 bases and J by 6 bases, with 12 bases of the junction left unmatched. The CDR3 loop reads CASSRGRVSGAEAFF. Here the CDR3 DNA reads TGTGCCAGCAGCAGGGGGCGAGTTTCTGGGGCTGAAGCTTTCTTT.

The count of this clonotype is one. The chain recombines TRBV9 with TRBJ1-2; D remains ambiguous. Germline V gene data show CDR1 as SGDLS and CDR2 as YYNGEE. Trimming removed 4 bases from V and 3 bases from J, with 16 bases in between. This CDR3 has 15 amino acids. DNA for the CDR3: TGTGCCAGCAGCCAAACCCGAGGTGGTGACTATGGCTACACCTTC. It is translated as CASSQTRGGDYGYTF.

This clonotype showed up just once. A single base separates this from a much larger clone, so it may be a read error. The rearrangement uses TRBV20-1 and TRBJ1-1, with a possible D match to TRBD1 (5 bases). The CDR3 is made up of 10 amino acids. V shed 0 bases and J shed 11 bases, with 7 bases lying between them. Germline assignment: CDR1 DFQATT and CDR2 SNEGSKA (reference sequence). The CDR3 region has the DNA TGCAGTGCTAGAGATGAGGGGGCTTTCTTT. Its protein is CSARDEGAFF.

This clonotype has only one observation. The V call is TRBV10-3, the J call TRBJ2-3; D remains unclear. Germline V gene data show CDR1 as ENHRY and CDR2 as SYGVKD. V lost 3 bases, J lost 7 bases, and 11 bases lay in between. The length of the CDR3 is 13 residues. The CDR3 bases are TGTGCCATCAGTGACTCCACCCCCAATACGCAGTATTTT. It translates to CAISDSTPNTQYF.

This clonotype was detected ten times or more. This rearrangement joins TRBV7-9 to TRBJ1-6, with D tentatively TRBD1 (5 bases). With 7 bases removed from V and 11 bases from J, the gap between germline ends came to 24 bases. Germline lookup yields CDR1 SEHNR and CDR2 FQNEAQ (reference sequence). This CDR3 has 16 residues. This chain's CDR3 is CASTGPGLTPSAPLHF. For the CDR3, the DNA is TGTGCCAGCACAGGCCCGGGACTCACCCCAAGTGCACCCCTCCACTTT.